Listed here are 9 T cell receptor beta chains from one sample, sequenced in a study of blood T cell repertoires in COVID-19 (dated by TCRdb to the early 2020s). Library preparation used the immunoSEQ multiplex PCR assay. TCRdb carries this immuneACCESS record with in-frame sequences only. Its versions omit some clonotypes, under half of them owing to an unresolved V gene in the studies checked, with the rest unexplained. Counted in this sample were about 110,000 clones; approximately 81% of them appeared once. Of the sample, over 2% falls within the top ten clones. The sequenced material came from peripheral blood. Every receptor here comes from a human donor in a cohort sampled during active COVID-19.

V usage is TRBV6-6 and J usage is TRBJ1-2; D is unresolved. This CDR3 spans 12 amino acids. V was clipped by 11 bases and J by 4 bases, with 14 bases between them. Germline V gene data show CDR1 as MNHNY and CDR2 as SVGAGI (reference sequence). The CDR3 is CAVYNSLYGYTF. In DNA form, the CDR3 reads TGTGCCGTTTACAACAGCCTCTATGGCTACACCTTC.

The chain has TRBV24-1 and TRBJ2-3, with TRBD1 as a possible D gene (7 bases). Trimming removed 5 bases from V and 2 bases from J, with 16 bases in between. This CDR3 region has 16 residues. Germline assignment: CDR1 KGHDR and CDR2 SFDVKD. Written as DNA, the CDR3 is TGTGCCACCAGTGGGAGGGGGCGGGGTACCACAGATACGCAGTATTTT. Translation gives CATSGRGRGTTDTQYF.

This rearrangement joins TRBV6-5 to TRBJ2-5; 12 bases line up with TRBD2. Germline V CDR1 and CDR2: MNHEY, SVGAGI. The CDR3 length is 16 residues. V was pared by 4 bases and J by 4 bases, with 7 bases of the junction left unmatched. This chain's CDR3 is CASSFLAGGPLETQYF. The CDR3 DNA reads as TGTGCCAGCAGTTTTCTAGCGGGGGGGCCCTTAGAGACCCAGTACTTC.

This sequence joins TRBV6-5 and TRBJ2-7, with 8 bases identical to TRBD1. V was pared by 7 bases and J by 2 bases, with 7 bases of the junction left unmatched. The germline V gene encodes CDR1 MNHEY and CDR2 SVGAGI. This CDR3 region has 14 residues. The CDR3 spells CASTGQGGTYEQYF. For the CDR3, the DNA is TGTGCCAGCACCGGACAGGGTGGAACCTACGAGCAGTACTTC.

The V and J genes are TRBV9 and TRBJ1-1, with a tentative D call TRBD1 (6 bases). Germline CDR1 reads SGDLS; CDR2 reads YYNGEE. The CDR3 extends over 14 amino acids. The V end lost 3 bases, the J end lost 1 base, and 10 bases lay between the germline ends. This CDR3 reads CASSGYRENTEAFF. The DNA of the CDR3 is TGTGCCAGCAGCGGGTACAGGGAGAACACTGAAGCTTTCTTT.

This sequence joins TRBV19 and TRBJ1-4; 8 bases are a match to TRBD1. CDR3 size: 17 residues. J lost 4 bases, V lost 0 bases, and 7 bases had no gene match. In germline, CDR1 is LNHDA, CDR2 SQIVND (reference sequence). CDR3 in amino acids: CASSIEGRDRFNEKLFF. The CDR3 nucleotides read TGTGCCAGTAGTATAGAAGGTAGGGACAGGTTTAATGAAAAACTGTTTTTT.

The gene calls are TRBV10-3 and TRBJ1-1, with TRBD1 matching over 10 bases. The CDR3 consists of 14 residues. Trimming removed 6 bases from V and 4 bases from J; junction bases left unmatched: 5. Germline V gives CDR1 ENHRY, CDR2 SYGVKD. The CDR3 sequence: CAIRGQGRGTEAFF. CDR3 nucleotide sequence: TGTGCCATCAGGGGACAGGGGAGGGGCACTGAAGCTTTCTTT.

The chain joins TRBV7-8 to TRBJ1-2, with D maybe TRBD1 (5 bases). From germline, CDR1 is SGHVS and CDR2 FQNEAQ. The CDR3 contains 15 residues. V was cut by 1 base and J by 4 bases, with 13 bases left in between. The CDR3 region is CASSLVGGAVYGYTF. Here the CDR3 DNA reads TGTGCCAGCAGCTTAGTAGGCGGGGCGGTCTATGGCTACACCTTC.

The chain is built from TRBV5-1 and TRBJ2-5, with TRBD1 matching 11 bases. Germline V lookup: CDR1 SGHRS, CDR2 YFSETQ. This CDR3 has 15 residues. V dropped 1 base and J dropped 4; count of bases not matched to a gene: 3. The CDR3 nucleotides read TGCGCCAGCAGCTTGCGGACAGGGGGCGGAGAGACCCAGTACTTC. Residues: CASSLRTGGGETQYF.